This TCR beta chain was sequenced for a study of blood T cell repertoires in COVID-19. Turning to the study itself: There were acute and convalescent COVID-19 samples, and they came from the United States, Italy and Spain.

This table comes from immunoSEQ multiplex PCR, and its TCRdb copy is limited to in-frame clones, with some not included. Of 230,000 or so clones in the sample, around 91% were seen once. This CDR3 region has 13 residues. V shed 4 bases and J shed 7 bases, with 11 bases lying between them. CDR1 is MNHEY and CDR2 is SMNVEV in the germline V gene (reference sequence). Sequencing was performed on peripheral blood. The origin of this receptor is an older woman with COVID-19, enrolled during active disease. V usage is TRBV27 and J usage is TRBJ2-4, with D maybe TRBD1 (6 bases). CDR3 loop: CASSYGQGNIQYF. The CDR3 DNA sequence: TGTGCCAGCAGTTACGGGCAGGGGAACATTCAGTACTTC.